This T cell receptor (beta chain) was found in a study of lymphopenia after photon versus proton radiotherapy. On this clone itself: The antigen remains unidentified.

Findings and limits, study-wide: Oligoclonal CD8+ Temra expansion after nadir drove photon patients' diversity drop. Survival link was tested only in deceased patients; proton benefit remains a possibility.

This CDR3 has 14 residues. Germline CDR1 LGHNA, CDR2 YSLEER. Between the trimmed V and J ends, which lost 0 bases and 5 bases, there was a span of 8 bases. The method was immunoSEQ multiplex PCR; TCRdb's version includes in-frame clones alone and lacks a portion of them. The profile shows about 39,000 clones, about 90% of them singletons. The clonotype comes from a man aged 55 to 70 with cholangiocarcinoma. The rearrangement links TRBV4-3 to TRBJ1-5; tentatively, D is TRBD1 (5 bases). The source was peripheral blood, collected from a patient treated with photon-based radiotherapy. DNA for the CDR3: TGCGCCAGCAGCCAAGATATGGGGGATCAGCCCCAGCATTTT. Translating it yields CASSQDMGDQPQHF.